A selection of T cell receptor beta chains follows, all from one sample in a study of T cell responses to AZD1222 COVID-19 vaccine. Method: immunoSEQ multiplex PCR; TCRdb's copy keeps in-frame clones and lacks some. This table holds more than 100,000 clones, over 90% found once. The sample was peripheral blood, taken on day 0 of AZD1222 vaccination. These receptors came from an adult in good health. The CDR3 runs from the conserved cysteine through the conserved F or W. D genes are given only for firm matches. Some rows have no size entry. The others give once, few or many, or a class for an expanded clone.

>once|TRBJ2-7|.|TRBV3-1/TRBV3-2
TGTGCCAGCAGGGATAGCGAGGGAAACTACGAGCAGTACTTC
CASRDSEGNYEQYF
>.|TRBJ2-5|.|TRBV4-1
TGCGCCAGCAGCGTTCGGGATTTCTCCCCAGAGACCCAGTACTTC
CASSVRDFSPETQYF
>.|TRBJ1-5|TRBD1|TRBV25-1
TGTGCCAGCAGTGAATCGACAGGGACGAGCAATCAGCCCCAGCATTTT
CASSESTGTSNQPQHF
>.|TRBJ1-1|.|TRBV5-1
TGCGCCAGCAGCCCGGACGGGACGGGCGGAACTGAAGCTTTCTTT
CASSPDGTGGTEAFF
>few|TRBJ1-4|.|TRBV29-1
TGCAGCGTTGTTTCGGGAACTAATGAAAAACTGTTTTTT
CSVVSGTNEKLFF
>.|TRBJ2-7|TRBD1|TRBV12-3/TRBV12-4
TGTGCCAGCAGTTTTGGGACAGGGCGCGAGCAGTACTTC
CASSFGTGREQYF
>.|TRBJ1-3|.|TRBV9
TGTGCCAGCAGCGTAGTGGGTTCGGGTGTCACTGGAAACACCATATATTTT
CASSVVGSGVTGNTIYF
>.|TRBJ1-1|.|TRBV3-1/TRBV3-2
TGTGCCAGCAGCCAAGCCCCCACAGGGAGTTTTGAAGCTTTCTTT
CASSQAPTGSFEAFF
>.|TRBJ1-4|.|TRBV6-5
TGTGCCAGCAGACAGGATCTTAATGAAAAACTGTTTTTT
CASRQDLNEKLFF
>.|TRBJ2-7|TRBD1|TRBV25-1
TGTGCCAGCGCGAGGTTACAGGGGTACGAGCAGTACTTC
CASARLQGYEQYF
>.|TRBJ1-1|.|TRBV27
TGTGCCAGCAGTTTATCGACGGCAGGGCGAGAAGCTTTCTTT
CASSLSTAGREAFF
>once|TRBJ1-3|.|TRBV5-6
TGTGCCAGCAGCTTGGCGGGACACACCTCTGGAAACACCATATATTTT
CASSLAGHTSGNTIYF
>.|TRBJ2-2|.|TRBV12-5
TGTGCTAGTGGTTTGCAGGGATCCGGGGAGCTGTTTTTT
CASGLQGSGELFF
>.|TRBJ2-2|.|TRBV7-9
TGTGCCAGCAGCTTAACGGGAGACACCGGGGAGCTGTTTTTT
CASSLTGDTGELFF
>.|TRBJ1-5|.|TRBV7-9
TGTGCCAGCAGCTCGGGAGGGATGAGCAATCAGCCCCAGCATTTT
CASSSGGMSNQPQHF
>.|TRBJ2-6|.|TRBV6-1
TGTGCCAGCAGTGAAGCTTGGGGGGCGGGCTCTGGGGCCAACGTCCTGACTTTC
CASSEAWGAGSGANVLTF
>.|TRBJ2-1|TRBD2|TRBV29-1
TGCAGCGTTGAGGGAGCGGGAGTTGACAATGAGCAGTTCTTC
CSVEGAGVDNEQFF